A single sample is the source of the 21 T cell receptor beta chains below, sequenced in a study of T-cell memory formation after mild COVID-19. In TCRdb, the 5' RACE reads were re-called with MiXCR into one record per CDR3 protein. The data show more than 250,000 distinct CDR3 sequences, 16% seen once. Sequenced: PBMCs or a T cell subset sorted from them (not recorded which). These TCRs come from a man between 18 and 35 years old who had mild COVID-19 (a few samples of this study predate the infection). Cell type and time point are not known.

Only a few counts were recorded for this clonotype. The gene calls are TRBV20-1 and TRBJ2-2, with TRBD1 as a possible D gene (6 bases). The germline gives CDR1 DFQATT, CDR2 SNEGSKA (reference sequence). The CDR3 extends over 14 amino acids. The ends were cut back, 5 bases at V and 4 bases at J, with 14 bases in the middle. CDR3 DNA: TGCAGTGCTCTGTTTGGCAGGGGCACCGGGGAGCTGTTTTTT. Translating it yields CSALFGRGTGELFF.

The gene calls are TRBV19 and TRBJ2-3, with D perhaps TRBD2 (6 bases). Looked up from germline, CDR1 is LNHDA and CDR2 is SQIVND (reference sequence). The ends were cut back, 5 bases at V and 6 bases at J, with 12 bases in the middle. The CDR3 consists of 13 residues. Here the CDR3 DNA reads TGTGCCAGTAGTCCCATGGGAGGCGATACGCAGTATTTT. The encoded protein is CASSPMGGDTQYF.

This clonotype was found many times. Its ends do not fully match the called genes, so a read error is possible. The chain joins TRBV11-2 to TRBJ1-1, with 7 bases identical to TRBD1. The germline gives CDR1 SGHAT, CDR2 FQNNGV. CDR3 length: 14 residues. This CDR3 reads CASSLDRVYTEAFF. The CDR3, as DNA: TGTGCCAGCAGTTTAGACAGGGTCTACACTGAAGCTTTCTTT.

This clonotype was recorded a few times. The V gene is TRBV9, the J gene TRBJ1-1; tentatively, D is TRBD1 (6 bases). This CDR3 has 15 amino acids. The V gene lost 2 bases and the J gene lost 1 base, with 12 bases spanning the gap. The germline CDR1 and CDR2 sequences are SGDLS and YYNGEE. CDR3 residues: CASSVQGHPNTEAFF. The CDR3 DNA is TGTGCCAGCAGCGTTCAGGGACACCCGAACACTGAAGCTTTCTTT. Variable domain in full (rest from reference TRBV9 and TRBJ1-1): DSGVTQTPKHLITATGQRVTLRCSPRSGDLSVYWYQQSLDQGLQFLIQYYNGEERAKGNILERFSAQQFPDLHSELNLSSLELGDSALYFCASSVQGHPNTEAFFGQGTRLTVV.

V gene TRBV7-9 combines with J gene TRBJ2-5; D not certain. The length of the CDR3 is 16 residues. The germline V gene encodes CDR1 SEHNR and CDR2 FQNEAQ (reference sequence). Trimming left V 3 bases short and J 5 bases short, with 19 bases between. The CDR3 protein is CASSLDATGIPETQYF. CDR3 nucleotide sequence: TGTGCCAGCAGCTTGGACGCTACGGGTATCCCGGAGACCCAGTACTTC. The full variable domain, completed using reference TRBV7-9 and TRBJ2-5, is DTGVSQNPRHKITKRGQNVTFRCDPISEHNRLYWYRQTLGQGPEFLTYFQNEAQLEKSRLLSDRFSAERPKGSFSTLEIQRTEQGDSAMYLCASSLDATGIPETQYFGPGTRLLVL.

The chain joins TRBV5-1 to TRBJ1-2; D not resolved. CDR1 is SGHRS, CDR2 YFSETQ, per germline. The CDR3 is 13 residues long. Trimming shortened V by 2 bases and J by 7 bases, and 12 bases separated the two germline ends. CDR3 DNA sequence: TGCGCCAGCAGCTTAGTAGGCAGTTCTGGCTACACCTTC. Residues: CASSLVGSSGYTF.

This clonotype was detected a few times. The rearrangement joins TRBV19 to TRBJ2-7, with 9 bases that match TRBD1. CDR1 LNHDA and CDR2 SQIVND come from the germline V gene (reference sequence). Trimming removed 8 bases from V and 2 bases from J; junction bases left unmatched: 4. This CDR3 spans 13 amino acids. Here the CDR3 DNA reads TGTGCCAGTGGACAGGGGTGGACCTACGAGCAGTACTTC. Amino acids: CASGQGWTYEQYF.

This clonotype has a handful of counts. This chain connects TRBV28 to TRBJ2-1; D is unclear. The V end was cut by 8 bases, the J end by 4 bases, with 6 bases between. The germline CDR1 and CDR2 sequences are MDHEN and SYDVKM. CDR3 length: 11 amino acids. CDR3 protein: CASRNYNEQFF. The CDR3 nucleotides read TGTGCCAGCCGCAATTACAATGAGCAGTTCTTC.

The sample holds many counts of this clonotype. The chain is built from TRBV5-1 and TRBJ2-2; D gene uncertain. CDR1 is SGHRS and CDR2 is YFSETQ in the germline V gene. The CDR3 extends over 14 amino acids. Deletions cut 4 bases from V and 2 bases from J, with 9 bases between. The CDR3 region is CASSGVYNTGELFF. CDR3 nucleotides: TGCGCCAGCAGCGGTGTATATAACACCGGGGAGCTGTTTTTT.

The rearrangement joins TRBV5-1 to TRBJ2-7; a possible D gene is TRBD1 (6 bases). V was cut by 0 bases and J by 4 bases, with 11 bases left in between. The germline V gene has CDR1 SGHRS and CDR2 YFSETQ. The CDR3 covers 14 residues. The CDR3 loop reads CASSLEVGAYEQYF. The CDR3 nucleotides read TGCGCCAGCAGCTTGGAGGTGGGGGCATACGAGCAGTACTTC.

The rearrangement uses TRBV6-1 and TRBJ1-3, with TRBD1 as a possible D gene (6 bases). The CDR3 is 14 residues long. Per the germline V gene, CDR1 is MNHNS and CDR2 is SASEGT. Between the trimmed V and J ends, which lost 6 bases and 0 bases, there was a span of 9 bases. In nucleotides, the CDR3 is TGTGCCAGCAGGCCCAGGGGCTCTGGAAACACCATATATTTT. It encodes CASRPRGSGNTIYF.

This clonotype was observed a handful of times. The rearrangement links TRBV28 to TRBJ2-2, with 7 bases lining up with TRBD1. The CDR3 is made up of 16 amino acids. Germline V gives CDR1 MDHEN, CDR2 SYDVKM. V dropped 4 bases and J dropped 5; count of bases not matched to a gene: 10. For the CDR3, the DNA is TGTGCCAGCAGTTCCTACAGGGGAAGATATACCGGGGAGCTGTTTTTT. Translated: CASSSYRGRYTGELFF.

This clonotype was recorded many times. The gene calls are TRBV20-1 and TRBJ2-2, with D possibly matching TRBD2 (6 bases). Germline loops: CDR1 DFQATT, CDR2 SNEGSKA (reference sequence). The ends were cut back, 3 bases at V and 0 bases at J, with 8 bases in the middle. The length of the CDR3 is 14 residues. This CDR3 reads CSARVAANTGELFF. The CDR3 DNA follows: TGCAGTGCTAGGGTAGCGGCGAACACCGGGGAGCTGTTTTTT.

This clonotype turned up a few times. The V call is TRBV27, the J call TRBJ1-4; 7 bases align to TRBD1. V trimming: 2 bases; J trimming: 14 bases; junction bases outside the gene matches: 8. Germline CDR1 and CDR2: MNHEY and SMNVEV (reference sequence). The CDR3 is 13 residues long. The CDR3 here is CASSLARDSLLFF. The DNA for the CDR3 is TGTGCCAGCAGTTTAGCCCGGGACAGCCTCCTGTTTTTT.

For the CDR3, the DNA is TGTGCCAGCAGTTTTTGGCCTAACTACGAGCAGTACTTC. Protein: CASSFWPNYEQYF. This chain connects TRBV12-3 or TRBV12-4 to TRBJ2-7; the D is unclear. The CDR3 loop spans 13 amino acids. V lost 3 bases to trimming and J lost 3 bases, with 9 bases between them.

The chain links TRBV4-2 to TRBJ1-2, with D perhaps TRBD1 (6 bases). This CDR3 is 12 amino acids long. The germline V gene has CDR1 LGHNA and CDR2 YNFKEQ. V lost 9 bases to trimming and J lost 6 bases, with 14 bases between them. This chain's CDR3 is CASSVGGDGYTF. CDR3 DNA: TGTGCCAGTAGTGTGGGGGGCGATGGCTACACCTTC.

The sample holds a few counts of this clonotype. V usage is TRBV5-1 and J usage is TRBJ2-2; 7 positions match TRBD1. Trimming removed 8 bases from V and 2 bases from J; junction bases left unmatched: 6. Germline CDR1 and CDR2: SGHRS and YFSETQ. The CDR3 length is 14 residues. CDR3: CASQTGSNTGELFF. For the CDR3, the DNA is TGCGCCAGTCAGACAGGGAGCAACACCGGGGAGCTGTTTTTT. The variable domain in full, completed from reference TRBV5-1 and TRBJ2-2, reads KAGVTQTPRYLIKTRGQQVTLSCSPISGHRSVSWYQQTPGQGLQFLFEYFSETQRNKGNFPGRFSGRQFSNSRSEMNVSTLELGDSALYLCASQTGSNTGELFFGEGSRLTVL.

This clonotype occurred many times. V is TRBV5-1 and J is TRBJ1-2; the D gene is possibly TRBD1 (5 bases). V lost 0 bases and J lost 7, with 10 bases in between. Germline assignment: CDR1 SGHRS and CDR2 YFSETQ. The CDR3 loop spans 13 amino acids. CDR3 residues: CASSLGRGSGYTF. The CDR3 DNA reads as TGCGCCAGCAGCTTGGGTCGGGGGAGTGGCTACACCTTC.

The gene calls are TRBV11-2 and TRBJ1-3; the D is unclear. Germline values: CDR1 SGHAT, CDR2 FQNNGV. The CDR3 length is 13 residues. V was cut by 5 bases and J by 2 bases, with 7 bases left in between. CDR3 in DNA: TGTGCCAGCAGCCCCATAGCTGGAAACACCATATATTTT. Its translation: CASSPIAGNTIYF.

This clonotype was observed many times. The chain joins TRBV7-6 to TRBJ2-7; no clear D. The CDR3 covers 14 residues. Per germline, CDR1 SGHVS and CDR2 FNYEAQ. Trimming removed 0 bases at V and 1 base at J, with 7 bases between. In nucleotides, the CDR3 is TGTGCCAGCAGCTTAGCGTTCACGTCCTACGAGCAGTACTTC. Protein sequence: CASSLAFTSYEQYF.

This clonotype was picked up many times. Just one base apart from a much larger clone, this may be a read error. The genes are TRBV15 and TRBJ2-5; the D is unclear. Germline assignment: CDR1 LNHNV and CDR2 YYDKDF (reference sequence). The CDR3 runs to 12 residues. V dropped 0 bases and J dropped 5 bases, with 4 bases sitting between them. CDR3 in DNA: TGTGCCACCAGCAGAGATTGGGAGACCCAGTACTTC. This codes for CATSRDWETQYF. Based on the CDR3 plus reference TRBV15 and TRBJ2-5, the full variable domain is DAMVIQNPRYQVTQFGKPVTLSCSQTLNHNVMYWYQQKSSQAPKLLFHYYDKDFNNEADTPDNFQSRRPNTSFCFLDIRSPGLGDTAMYLCATSRDWETQYFGPGTRLLVL.